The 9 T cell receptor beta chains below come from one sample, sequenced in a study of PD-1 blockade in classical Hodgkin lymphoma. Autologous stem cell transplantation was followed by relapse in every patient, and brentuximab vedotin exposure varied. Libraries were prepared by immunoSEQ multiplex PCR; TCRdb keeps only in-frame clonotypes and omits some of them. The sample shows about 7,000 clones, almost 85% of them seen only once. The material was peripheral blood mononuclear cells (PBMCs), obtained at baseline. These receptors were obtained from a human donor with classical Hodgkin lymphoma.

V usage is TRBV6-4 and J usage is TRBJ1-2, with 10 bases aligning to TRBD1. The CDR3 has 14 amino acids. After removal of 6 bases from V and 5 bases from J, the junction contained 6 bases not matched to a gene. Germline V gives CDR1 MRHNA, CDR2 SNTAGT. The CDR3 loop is CASSPGQGTYGYTF. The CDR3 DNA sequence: TGTGCCAGCAGCCCGGGACAGGGGACTTATGGCTACACCTTC.

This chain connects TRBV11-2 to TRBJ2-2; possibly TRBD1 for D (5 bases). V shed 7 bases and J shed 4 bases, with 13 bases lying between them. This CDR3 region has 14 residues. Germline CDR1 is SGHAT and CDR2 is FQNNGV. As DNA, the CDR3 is TGTGCCAGCAAGGGGATAGTCCGCACCGGGGAGCTGTTTTTT. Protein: CASKGIVRTGELFF.

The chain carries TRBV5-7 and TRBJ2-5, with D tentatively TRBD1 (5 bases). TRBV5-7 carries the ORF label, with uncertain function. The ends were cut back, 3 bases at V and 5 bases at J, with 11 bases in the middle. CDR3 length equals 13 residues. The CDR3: CASSSQDGETQYF. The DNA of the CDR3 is TGTGCCAGCAGCTCACAGGACGGGGAGACCCAGTACTTC.

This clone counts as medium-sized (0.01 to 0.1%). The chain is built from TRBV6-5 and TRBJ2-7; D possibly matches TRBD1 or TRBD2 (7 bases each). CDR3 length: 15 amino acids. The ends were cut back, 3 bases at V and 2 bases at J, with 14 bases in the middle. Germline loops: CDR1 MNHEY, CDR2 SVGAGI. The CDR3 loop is CASSYLGRGPYEQYF. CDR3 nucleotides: TGTGCCAGCAGTTATCTGGGGAGGGGGCCCTACGAGCAGTACTTC.

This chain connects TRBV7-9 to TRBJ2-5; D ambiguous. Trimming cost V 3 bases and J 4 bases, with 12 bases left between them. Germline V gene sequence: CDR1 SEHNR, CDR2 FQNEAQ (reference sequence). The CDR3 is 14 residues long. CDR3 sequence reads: CASSFFELGETQYF. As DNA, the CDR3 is TGTGCCAGCAGCTTTTTCGAATTGGGAGAGACCCAGTACTTC.

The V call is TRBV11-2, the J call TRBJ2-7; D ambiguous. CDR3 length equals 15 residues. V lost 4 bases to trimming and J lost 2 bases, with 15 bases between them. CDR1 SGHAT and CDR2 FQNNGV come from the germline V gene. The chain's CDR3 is CASSYPKGAAYEQYF. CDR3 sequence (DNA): TGTGCCAGCAGCTACCCCAAGGGTGCGGCCTACGAGCAGTACTTC.

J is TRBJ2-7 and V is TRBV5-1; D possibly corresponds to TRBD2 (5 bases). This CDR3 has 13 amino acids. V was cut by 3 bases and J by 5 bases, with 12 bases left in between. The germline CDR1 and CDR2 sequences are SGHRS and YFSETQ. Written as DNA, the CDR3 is TGCGCCAGCAGCTCCTCCGGGGTCCACGAGCAGTACTTC. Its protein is CASSSSGVHEQYF.

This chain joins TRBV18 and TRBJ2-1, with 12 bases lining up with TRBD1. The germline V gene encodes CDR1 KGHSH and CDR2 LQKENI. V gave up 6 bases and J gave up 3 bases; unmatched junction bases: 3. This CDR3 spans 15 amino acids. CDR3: CASSRDRGHYNEQFF. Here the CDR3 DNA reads TGTGCCAGCTCCCGGGACAGGGGGCACTACAATGAGCAGTTCTTC.

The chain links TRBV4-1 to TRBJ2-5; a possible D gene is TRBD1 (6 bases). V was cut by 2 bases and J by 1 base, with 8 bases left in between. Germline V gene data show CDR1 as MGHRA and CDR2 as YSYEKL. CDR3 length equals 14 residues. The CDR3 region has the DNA TGCGCCAGCAGCCAAACAGGGTTCCAAGAGACCCAGTACTTC. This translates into CASSQTGFQETQYF.